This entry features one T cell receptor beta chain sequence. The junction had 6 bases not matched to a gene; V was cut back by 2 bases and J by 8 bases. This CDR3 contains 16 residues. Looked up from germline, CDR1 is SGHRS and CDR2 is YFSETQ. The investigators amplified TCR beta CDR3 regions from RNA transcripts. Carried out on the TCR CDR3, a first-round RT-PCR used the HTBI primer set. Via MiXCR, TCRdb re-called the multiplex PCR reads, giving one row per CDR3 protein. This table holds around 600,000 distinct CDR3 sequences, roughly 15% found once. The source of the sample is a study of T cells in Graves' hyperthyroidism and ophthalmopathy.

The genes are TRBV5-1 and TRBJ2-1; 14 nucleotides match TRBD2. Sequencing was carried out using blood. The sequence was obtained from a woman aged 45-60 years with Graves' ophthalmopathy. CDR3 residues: CASSFGTSGRPDEQFF. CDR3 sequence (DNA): TGCGCCAGCAGCTTCGGGACTAGCGGGAGACCAGATGAGCAGTTCTTC.